The 19 T cell receptor beta chains reported below all come from one sample, sequenced in a study of technical replicates of blood from a handful of donors. Clones were read by immunoSEQ multiplex PCR, and TCRdb kept only the in-frame ones, dropping some. The repertoire holds roughly 60,000 clones, with 75% to 95% as singletons. The sample consisted of PBMCs. The receptors come from a human donor in good health. Some clones in this sample may be carry-over from other donors' samples.

V gene TRBV18 combines with J gene TRBJ2-1; TRBD2 aligns across 7 bases. CDR1 KGHSH and CDR2 LQKENI come from the germline V gene. This CDR3 has 12 residues. Losses at the gene ends were 3 bases for V and 7 bases for J; bases not matched to a gene: 0. The chain's CDR3 is CASSPGGNEQFF. The CDR3 DNA sequence: TGTGCCAGCTCACCGGGAGGGAATGAGCAGTTCTTC.

The J gene is TRBJ1-5, the V gene TRBV15; 8 nucleotides line up with TRBD1. The V gene end was trimmed by 6 bases and the J gene end by 0 bases; junction bases not matched to a gene: 10. There are 17 residues in the CDR3. Germline CDR1 and CDR2: LNHNV and YYDKDF (reference sequence). This CDR3 is CATSPRRQGTSNQPQHF. Here the CDR3 DNA reads TGTGCCACCAGTCCACGTCGACAGGGGACTAGCAATCAGCCCCAGCATTTT.

The chain has TRBV4-2 and TRBJ2-2, with D tentatively TRBD2 (7 bases). With 5 bases removed from V and 7 bases from J, the gap between germline ends came to 17 bases. Germline V CDR1 and CDR2: LGHNA, YNFKEQ. This CDR3 has 15 residues. This CDR3 is CASSMGARGVGELFF. In DNA, the CDR3 is TGTGCCAGCAGCATGGGGGCCCGGGGGGTCGGGGAGCTGTTTTTT.

The chain joins TRBV29-1 to TRBJ2-7; 12 nucleotides align to TRBD2. The germline V gene encodes CDR1 SQVTM and CDR2 ANQGSEA. With 7 bases clipped from V and 2 bases from J, the junction kept 3 bases outside the gene matches. CDR3 length: 13 residues. CDR3 nucleotide sequence: TGCAGCGGGACTAGCGGGGTAACCTACGAGCAGTACTTC. This codes for CSGTSGVTYEQYF.

The V and J genes are TRBV7-9 and TRBJ2-5; TRBD2 agrees at 8 bases. The junction had 4 bases not matched to a gene; V was cut back by 5 bases and J by 5 bases. The germline V gene encodes CDR1 SEHNR and CDR2 FQNEAQ (reference sequence). The length of the CDR3 is 13 residues. CDR3 amino acids: CASSISGAETQYF. For the CDR3, the DNA is TGTGCCAGCAGCATTAGCGGGGCGGAGACCCAGTACTTC.

The CDR3 protein is CAWSPGTGGVETQYF. The CDR3 DNA reads TGTGCCTGGAGCCCCGGGACGGGAGGGGTTGAGACCCAGTACTTC. This chain connects TRBV30 to TRBJ2-5; the match to TRBD2 covers 8 bases. This CDR3 contains 15 residues. In germline, CDR1 is GTSNPN, CDR2 SVGIG (reference sequence). V shed 3 bases, J shed 5 bases, and the junction held 11 bases outside the gene matches.

This clone was detected only once. The chain combines TRBV5-4 with TRBJ1-2, with a weak D call TRBD1 (6 bases). Trimming left V 0 bases short and J 5 bases short, with 8 bases between. CDR1 is SGHNT, CDR2 YYREEE, per germline (reference sequence). There are 13 residues in the CDR3. CDR3 sequence (DNA): TGTGCCAGCAGCTTGGACAGGGTATATGGCTACACCTTC. Translation gives CASSLDRVYGYTF.

This clone was counted a single time. This chain links TRBV7-7 with TRBJ2-7; 9 positions match TRBD1. Germline assignment: CDR1 SSHAT and CDR2 FNYEAQ (reference sequence). CDR3 length equals 13 residues. Unmatched junction bases numbered 5, after V lost 5 bases and J lost 6 bases. Here the CDR3 reads CASSPGQGTEQYF. In DNA form, the CDR3 reads TGTGCCAGCAGCCCGGGACAGGGTACCGAGCAGTACTTC. The complete variable domain, with remaining parts taken from reference TRBV7-7 and TRBJ2-7, reads GAGVSQSPRYKVTKRGQDVTLRCDPISSHATLYWYQQALGQGPEFLTYFNYEAQPDKSGLPSDRFSAERPEGSISTLTIQRTEQRDSAMYRCASSPGQGTEQYFGPGTRLTVT.

The gene calls are TRBV15 and TRBJ2-1; D perhaps matches TRBD1 (5 bases). The germline V gene encodes CDR1 LNHNV and CDR2 YYDKDF (reference sequence). The length of the CDR3 is 16 residues. Trimming left V 0 bases short and J 2 bases short, with 11 bases between. The DNA of the CDR3 is TGTGCCACCAGCAGAGAAAGGGGTCTGGCCTACAATGAGCAGTTCTTC. This sequence encodes CATSRERGLAYNEQFF.

The V call is TRBV5-4, the J call TRBJ2-5; 10 nucleotides line up with TRBD2. Germline V gene lookup returns CDR1 SGHNT and CDR2 YYREEE (reference sequence). The CDR3 is 15 amino acids. V trimming: 4 bases; J trimming: 4 bases; junction bases outside the gene matches: 7. CDR3 in DNA: TGTGCCAGCAGCCCAGCGGGGGGGCTCCTAGAGACCCAGTACTTC. This sequence encodes CASSPAGGLLETQYF.

The chain has TRBV7-7 and TRBJ2-5, with 15 bases lining up with TRBD2. The V gene end was trimmed by 5 bases and the J gene end by 5 bases; junction bases not matched to a gene: 6. This CDR3 spans 16 amino acids. Germline values: CDR1 SSHAT, CDR2 FNYEAQ (reference sequence). Here the CDR3 reads CASSPGLAGGPETQYF. CDR3 sequence (DNA): TGTGCCAGCAGCCCCGGACTAGCGGGAGGGCCGGAGACCCAGTACTTC.

The gene calls are TRBV5-1 and TRBJ2-7, with 11 bases fitting TRBD1. Germline values: CDR1 SGHRS, CDR2 YFSETQ. The CDR3 runs to 14 residues. V shed 7 bases and J 6 bases; nucleotides not matched to a gene: 9. CDR3 amino acids: CASGPGTGGREQYF. The CDR3 bases are TGCGCCAGCGGCCCCGGGACAGGGGGTCGCGAGCAGTACTTC.

This rearrangement joins TRBV25-1 to TRBJ1-4; TRBD1 is a possible D gene (5 bases). Deletions cut 6 bases from V and 6 bases from J, with 17 bases between. The CDR3 has 15 amino acids. The germline gives CDR1 MGHDK, CDR2 SYGVNS. CDR3 sequence (DNA): TGTGCCAGCAGCTTACCCAGCACAGGTCATGAAAAACTGTTTTTT. It codes for CASSLPSTGHEKLFF.

The chain carries TRBV29-1 and TRBJ1-1; 7 bases agree with TRBD1. V shed 5 bases and J 5 bases; nucleotides not matched to a gene: 5. Germline V gives CDR1 SQVTM, CDR2 ANQGSEA. This CDR3 comprises 12 residues. CDR3 sequence: CSVRQGWTEAFF. The CDR3 DNA reads as TGCAGCGTTCGACAGGGTTGGACTGAAGCTTTCTTT.

The chain couples TRBV16 to TRBJ2-1; tentatively, D is TRBD2 (6 bases). There are 17 residues in the CDR3. Germline V gene lookup returns CDR1 KGHSY and CDR2 FQNENV. With 0 bases removed from V and 4 bases from J, the gap between germline ends came to 16 bases. CDR3 DNA: TGTGCCAGCAGCCAATCATTAGCGGATGCGGAATACAATGAGCAGTTCTTC. Translated, it gives CASSQSLADAEYNEQFF.

This rearrangement joins TRBV6-5 to TRBJ2-2; no clear D gene. The CDR3 totals 15 residues. Trimming left V 6 bases short and J 4 bases short, with 15 bases between. Germline CDR1 and CDR2: MNHEY and SVGAGI. CDR3 DNA sequence: TGTGCCAGCAGCCCATACAATGGTGGCACCGGGGAGCTGTTTTTT. Amino acid sequence: CASSPYNGGTGELFF.

CDR3 amino acids: CASVLRGGSLGNEQFF. The DNA of the CDR3 is TGTGCTAGTGTTCTACGGGGCGGGAGTTTGGGCAATGAGCAGTTCTTC. This chain connects TRBV12-5 to TRBJ2-1, with 7 nucleotides matching TRBD2. CDR1 is LGHNT and CDR2 is FRNRAP in the germline V gene. This CDR3 is 16 amino acids long. The V segment lost 7 bases and the J segment 6 bases; nucleotides outside the gene matches: 15.

This chain uses TRBV9 with TRBJ1-1, with 7 nucleotides matching TRBD1. Trimming removed 5 bases from V and 5 bases from J; junction bases left unmatched: 9. The germline V gene has CDR1 SGDLS and CDR2 YYNGEE. The CDR3 has 14 amino acids. CDR3 region: CASSQITGVTEAFF. The CDR3 DNA is TGTGCCAGCAGTCAGATTACAGGGGTAACTGAAGCTTTCTTT.

This sequence joins TRBV25-1 and TRBJ1-2, with 8 bases that match TRBD1. The V segment lost 6 bases and the J segment 6 bases; nucleotides outside the gene matches: 3. The CDR3 loop spans 12 amino acids. The germline CDR1 and CDR2 sequences are MGHDK and SYGVNS. The CDR3, as DNA: TGTGCCAGCAGCCAGGGGGCCCATGGCTACACCTTC. It yields the protein CASSQGAHGYTF.